Presented here are 20 T cell receptor beta chains from one specimen sequenced in a study of identical twins. One entry per CDR3 protein, called by TCRdb with MiXCR from the 5' RACE reads. Seen here are fewer than 250,000 distinct CDR3 sequences, approximately 7.3% observed once, and the top ten hold around 5%. This same sample was also taken into another study, of yellow fever vaccine responses in identical twins.

Sequenced input: CD8+ T cells sorted from blood. The receptors were gathered from a woman under 30 in good health.

This chain joins TRBV29-1 and TRBJ2-3, with 14 positions matching TRBD2. Germline trimming cut 3 bases from V and 4 bases from J; bases unmatched to any gene: 3. This CDR3 comprises 15 residues. Germline loops: CDR1 SQVTM, CDR2 ANQGSEA. CDR3 region: CSVEPGLAGADTQYF. CDR3 nucleotides: TGCAGCGTTGAGCCGGGACTAGCGGGAGCAGATACGCAGTATTTT.

This clonotype appeared many times. The CDR3 DNA is TGTGCCAGCAGTTTAGGGGGGTACCCTTACCATGGCTACACCTTC. Translated, it gives CASSLGGYPYHGYTF. The V call is TRBV27, the J call TRBJ1-2; D perhaps matches TRBD1 (5 bases). Germline V gene data show CDR1 as MNHEY and CDR2 as SMNVEV (reference sequence). V was shortened by 2 bases and J by 6 bases, with 16 bases between the two germline ends. This CDR3 has 15 amino acids.

This clonotype has at least ten counts. This chain joins TRBV12-3 or TRBV12-4 and TRBJ2-7; 7 nucleotides agree with TRBD1. The CDR3 is made up of 12 amino acids. J was trimmed by 4 bases and V by 5 bases; bases with no gene match: 2. The CDR3 coding sequence is TGTGCCAGCAGTGTGACAGGGTACGAGCAGTACTTC. It yields the protein CASSVTGYEQYF.

The rearrangement uses TRBV20-1 and TRBJ2-7; TRBD2 aligns across 8 bases. Looked up from germline, CDR1 is DFQATT and CDR2 is SNEGSKA (reference sequence). V dropped 0 bases and J dropped 5; count of bases not matched to a gene: 9. The CDR3 has 15 amino acids. CDR3 DNA sequence: TGCAGTGCTAGAGATAACCGCGGGAGGATCCACGAGCAGTACTTC. This translates into CSARDNRGRIHEQYF.

The chain has TRBV6-1 and TRBJ1-5; D may be TRBD1 (5 bases). CDR3 length: 15 amino acids. Germline CDR1 and CDR2: MNHNS and SASEGT. V was cut by 9 bases and J by 4 bases, with 19 bases left in between. CDR3 region: CASATGRKLNQPQHF. CDR3 nucleotide sequence: TGTGCCAGTGCGACGGGACGGAAATTAAATCAGCCCCAGCATTTT.

This clonotype was observed a handful of times. The chain has TRBV6-1 and TRBJ2-7; 9 bases are shared with TRBD2. CDR3 length equals 15 residues. Germline CDR1 and CDR2: MNHNS and SASEGT. The CDR3 loop is CASSKAGGTSPHQYV. CDR3 sequence (DNA): TGTGCCAGCAGTAAAGCGGGGGGAACTTCCCCTCACCAGTACGTC.

This clonotype turned up a few times. The J gene is TRBJ1-2, the V gene TRBV27; TRBD1 is a possible D gene (5 bases). The CDR3 has 13 amino acids. Per the germline V gene, CDR1 is MNHEY and CDR2 is SMNVEV (reference sequence). Trimming removed 0 bases at V and 6 bases at J, with 8 bases between. CDR3 nucleotides: TGTGCCAGCAGTTTATCGGGGGTCGATGGCTACACCTTC. It translates to CASSLSGVDGYTF.

In its sample, this clonotype was seen a few times. The genes are TRBV24-1 and TRBJ2-3; D is unclear. In germline, CDR1 is KGHDR, CDR2 SFDVKD. The CDR3 loop spans 15 amino acids. V was cut by 0 bases and J by 2 bases, with 8 bases left in between. The CDR3 DNA reads as TGTGCCACCAGTGATTTGGGAGAGGACACAGATACGCAGTATTTT. It yields the protein CATSDLGEDTDTQYF.

J is TRBJ2-5 and V is TRBV14; no firm D call. Germline-derived CDR1 and CDR2 are SGHDN and FVKESK. Trimming cost V 0 bases and J 5 bases, with 10 bases left between them. The CDR3 loop spans 14 amino acids. The CDR3 loop reads CASSQDFSLETQYF. CDR3 DNA sequence: TGTGCCAGCAGCCAAGACTTTAGCTTGGAGACCCAGTACTTC.

This clonotype appeared many times. V is TRBV6-5 and J is TRBJ1-1; D gene ambiguous. The CDR3 covers 15 residues. Trimming shortened V by 0 bases and J by 0 bases, and 8 bases separated the two germline ends. Per the germline V gene, CDR1 is MNHEY and CDR2 is SVGAGI. The CDR3 spells CASSYSGVLNTEAFF. DNA of the CDR3: TGTGCCAGCAGTTACTCTGGTGTTCTGAACACTGAAGCTTTCTTT.

The sample holds many counts of this clonotype. The V and J genes are TRBV11-1 and TRBJ2-2, with 7 bases lining up with TRBD1. The CDR3 spans 18 residues. The junction had 13 bases not matched to a gene; V was cut back by 4 bases and J by 2 bases. Germline CDR1 SGHAT, CDR2 FQDESV (reference sequence). CDR3 coding DNA: TGTGCCAGCAGCTCCGGGTTTATTGGGACAGTAAACACCGGGGAGCTGTTTTTT. This encodes CASSSGFIGTVNTGELFF.

The chain has TRBV7-8 and TRBJ2-3; 7 nucleotides agree with TRBD1. Germline loops: CDR1 SGHVS, CDR2 FQNEAQ. V shed 8 bases and J 4 bases; nucleotides not matched to a gene: 12. The CDR3 is 15 residues long. CDR3 sequence (DNA): TGTGCCAGCGGAAGAACAGGGGCCCTTGCAGATACGCAGTATTTT. Its protein is CASGRTGALADTQYF.

This clonotype was detected only a few times. This sequence joins TRBV25-1 and TRBJ2-7; D is possibly TRBD1 (5 bases). The CDR3 is 12 residues long. The ends were cut back, 3 bases at V and 3 bases at J, with 6 bases in the middle. CDR1 MGHDK and CDR2 SYGVNS come from the germline V gene. The CDR3 sequence is CASSDRDYEQYF. CDR3 DNA: TGTGCCAGCAGTGACAGGGACTACGAGCAGTACTTC.

The chain combines TRBV27 with TRBJ1-2; 9 bases fit TRBD1. CDR3 length: 15 residues. From germline, CDR1 is MNHEY and CDR2 SMNVEV (reference sequence). With 5 bases clipped from V and 5 bases from J, the junction kept 9 bases outside the gene matches. CDR3 region: CASSPQPGQGYGYTF. DNA for the CDR3: TGTGCCAGCAGTCCCCAACCGGGACAGGGATATGGCTACACCTTC.

This chain uses TRBV9 with TRBJ2-7, with D perhaps matching TRBD1 (6 bases). Germline CDR1 is SGDLS and CDR2 is YYNGEE. Trimming stripped 3 bases from V and 0 bases from J, with 13 bases between. The CDR3 consists of 15 residues. The CDR3 here is CASSAGQFSSYEQYF. CDR3 sequence (DNA): TGTGCCAGCAGCGCCGGACAGTTCAGCTCCTACGAGCAGTACTTC.

The V and J genes are TRBV7-6 and TRBJ2-3; 10 positions agree with TRBD2. The CDR3 has 20 residues. The junction had 17 bases not matched to a gene; V was cut back by 5 bases and J by 0 bases. Germline V gene sequence: CDR1 SGHVS, CDR2 FNYEAQ. Here the CDR3 DNA reads TGTGCCAGCAGCCTCAATAGTCTAGCGGGGGCGACCTACAGCACAGATACGCAGTATTTT. Amino acids: CASSLNSLAGATYSTDTQYF.

This clonotype showed up just a few times. This rearrangement joins TRBV28 to TRBJ2-7; TRBD2 is a possible D gene (6 bases). Trimming left V 6 bases short and J 3 bases short, with 15 bases between. CDR3 length: 14 amino acids. The germline V gene encodes CDR1 MDHEN and CDR2 SYDVKM. CDR3 DNA: TGTGCCAGCAGCTCTGAGGAGGGATTCTACGAGCAGTACGTC. Translating it yields CASSSEEGFYEQYV.

CDR3 sequence: CSATGQWAYEQYF. Written as DNA, the CDR3 is TGCAGTGCAACGGGACAGTGGGCCTACGAGCAGTACTTC. The V call is TRBV20-1, the J call TRBJ2-7; 7 nucleotides align to TRBD1. The germline gives CDR1 DFQATT, CDR2 SNEGSKA (reference sequence). Trimming removed 6 bases from V and 2 bases from J; junction bases left unmatched: 7. The CDR3 consists of 13 residues.

This clonotype was counted a few times. The J gene is TRBJ2-1, the V gene TRBV10-3; D remains unclear. From germline, CDR1 is ENHRY and CDR2 SYGVKD. Trimming pared 3 bases from V and 2 bases from J, leaving 2 bases between. The CDR3 is 12 amino acids. This CDR3 reads CAISEAYNEQFF. CDR3 coding DNA: TGTGCCATCAGTGAAGCCTACAATGAGCAGTTCTTC.

This clonotype was picked up a small number of times. V is TRBV28 and J is TRBJ2-3, with D unclear. With 5 bases removed from V and 5 bases from J, the gap between germline ends came to 17 bases. CDR3 length equals 15 residues. CDR1 is MDHEN, CDR2 SYDVKM, per germline. The CDR3 region is CASSRLRAQRDTQYF. The CDR3 coding sequence is TGTGCCAGCAGTCGTCTTAGGGCGCAGAGAGATACGCAGTATTTT.